The source of this T cell receptor (beta chain) is a study of cytomegalovirus exposure and HLA in healthy donors. Study outcomes and limitations: A few CMV-associated chains proved CMV antigen-specific in vitro. It was shown in a later analysis that HLA-associated TCR beta chains were more clonally expanded than other, equally common chains.

In the PCR, 60 Vbeta and 13 Jbeta primers were used. Assay used: immunoSEQ multiplex PCR; TCRdb lists only in-frame clones, some missing. The top ten hold roughly 3.6% of the sample, which has about 120,000 clones, around three quarters seen once. The CDR3 consists of 13 residues. Deletions cut 5 bases from V and 7 bases from J, with 12 bases between. Germline V CDR1 and CDR2: SGHTA, FQGNSA. In the case of this clone: Its target is unknown.

The sample taken for sequencing was PBMCs. The chain joins TRBV7-2 to TRBJ2-1, with D maybe TRBD2 (6 bases). This receptor was obtained from a man aged 30 to 39 in good health and CMV-seronegative. Written as DNA, the CDR3 is TGTGCCAGCAGCCCCCGCAGCGGGAATGAGCAGTTCTTC. Encoded protein: CASSPRSGNEQFF.